Described below is a single T cell receptor (beta chain) sequence and its context. Its antigen is not identified. The sample originates from a study of shared clonotypes between healthy human individuals. Study-wide results and caveats: Owing to a small donor count, the genetic and exposure-history diversity represented was limited. About 5% of naive CD4 clonotypes were shared across a few donors.

To make CD8 memory, CD45RO+ cells were put together with CCR7-negative CD45RA+ TemRA cells. Some 30,000 T cell genomes (about 0.2 ug DNA) went into each sorted-subset replicate. The data were produced by immunoSEQ multiplex PCR, yet TCRdb's version contains in-frame clones alone and is incomplete. Of some 690,000 clones in the sample, 90% were seen once. Germline-derived CDR1 and CDR2 are SGDLS and YYNGEE. V was pared by 2 bases and J by 8 bases, with 16 bases between. This CDR3 spans 14 amino acids. The sequenced material came from memory CD8+ T cells from PBMCs. Documented subset: CD45RO+ cells pooled with CCR7-negative TemRA cells. V usage is TRBV9 and J usage is TRBJ1-2; TRBD1 might be the D (5 bases). This TCR was sampled from a man aged 18 to 35 in good health. Some clones in this sample may be carry-over from other donors' samples. The CDR3 region is CASSVSGGPRGYTF. The CDR3 nucleotides are TGTGCCAGCAGCGTGTCTGGGGGACCTAGGGGCTACACCTTC. Filled out from reference TRBV9 and TRBJ1-2, the complete variable domain reads DSGVTQTPKHLITATGQRVTLRCSPRSGDLSVYWYQQSLDQGLQFLIQYYNGEERAKGNILERFSAQQFPDLHSELNLSSLELGDSALYFCASSVSGGPRGYTFGSGTRLTVV.